The rows below give T cell receptor beta chains drawn from one sample of a study of blood T cell repertoires in COVID-19. Clones were read by immunoSEQ multiplex PCR, and TCRdb kept only the in-frame ones, dropping some. The table has roughly 30,000 clones, about 80% seen once. The sample consisted of peripheral blood. Receptors were obtained from a man in his 70s with acute or convalescent COVID-19. Both conserved end residues are part of each CDR3. A D gene is named only where the DNA matches it firmly. The size of a clone is reported for some rows only, either as once, few or many, or as a class for expanded clones.

clone_size j_call v_call d_call cdr3_nt cdr3_aa
few TRBJ2-7 TRBV10-2 - TGCGCCAGCAGTGTGCAGGGATCCGAGCAGTACTTC CASSVQGSEQYF
- TRBJ1-6 TRBV9 - TGTGCCAGCAGCGTAGGGGGCAGGGGATCCAATTCACCCCTCCACTTT CASSVGGRGSNSPLHF
- TRBJ1-5 TRBV6-5 TRBD1 TGTGCCAGCACTAAGACAGGGGGCAATCAGCCCCAGCATTTT CASTKTGGNQPQHF
- TRBJ2-5 TRBV11-2 - TGTGCCAGCAGCTTACAGCAAGAGACCCAGTACTTC CASSLQQETQYF
- TRBJ2-3 TRBV7-2 TRBD2 TGTGCCAGCAGCCCGGGGGGGGGAACAGATACGCAGTATTTT CASSPGGGTDTQYF
- TRBJ2-7 TRBV4-2 TRBD2 TGTGCCAGCAGCCAGACTAGCGGGGGACCCTACGAGCAGTACTTC CASSQTSGGPYEQYF
- TRBJ2-2 TRBV7-2 - TGTGCCAGCAGCCTGGACAGAGTCACCGGGGAGCTGTTTTTT CASSLDRVTGELFF
- TRBJ1-1 TRBV28 - TGTGCCAGCAGTCCCGGAAGGGGCTTGGGGTACACTGAAGCTTTCTTT CASSPGRGLGYTEAFF
- TRBJ2-5 TRBV30 - TGTGCCTGGAGGAGCGGTGGGCCTATTGAGACCCAGTACTTC CAWRSGGPIETQYF
- TRBJ2-1 TRBV7-3 - TGTGCCAGCAGCTTAACGGCCGACAGTTACAATGAGCAGTTCTTC CASSLTADSYNEQFF